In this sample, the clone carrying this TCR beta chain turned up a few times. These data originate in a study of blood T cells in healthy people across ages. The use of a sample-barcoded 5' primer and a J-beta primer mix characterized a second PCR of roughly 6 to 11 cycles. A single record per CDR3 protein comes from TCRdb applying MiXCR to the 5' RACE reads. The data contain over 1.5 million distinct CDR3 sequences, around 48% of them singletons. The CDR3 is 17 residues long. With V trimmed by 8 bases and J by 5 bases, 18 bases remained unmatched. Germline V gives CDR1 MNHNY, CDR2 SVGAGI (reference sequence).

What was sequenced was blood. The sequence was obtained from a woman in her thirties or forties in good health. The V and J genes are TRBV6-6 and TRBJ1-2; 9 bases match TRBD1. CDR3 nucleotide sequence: TGTGCCAGCCTGGACAGGGGACCCGGTCTGGTTCCGTATGGCTACACCTTC. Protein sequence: CASLDRGPGLVPYGYTF.